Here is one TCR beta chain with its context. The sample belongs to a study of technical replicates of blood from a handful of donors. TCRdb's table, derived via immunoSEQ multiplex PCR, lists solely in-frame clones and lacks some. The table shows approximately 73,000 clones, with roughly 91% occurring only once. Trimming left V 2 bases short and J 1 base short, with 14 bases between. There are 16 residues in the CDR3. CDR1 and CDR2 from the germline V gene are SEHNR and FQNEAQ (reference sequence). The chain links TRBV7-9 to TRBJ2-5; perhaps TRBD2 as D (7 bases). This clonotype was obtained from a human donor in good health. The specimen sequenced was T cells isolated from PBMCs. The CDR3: CASSLRGGDVQETQYF. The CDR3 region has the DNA TGTGCCAGCAGCTTAAGGGGGGGGGATGTCCAAGAGACCCAGTACTTC.